Shown below are 9 T cell receptor beta chains from a single sample sequenced in a study of neoadjuvant nivolumab and ipilimumab in lung cancer (dated by TCRdb to about 2020). What the time point label conveys for this sample: at surgical resection after neoadjuvant nivolumab +/- ipilimumab. Libraries were made using the immunoSEQ multiplex PCR assay. The source is immuneACCESS, and TCRdb retained only in-frame sequences with V and J called. Part of the clones is not carried over; for the studies checked, unresolved V genes explain less than half of this, and the remainder is unexplained. For this sample there are 7,500 to 9,000 clones; nearly 85% appear just once. The biggest ten clones account for around 8% of the sample. The sample here was tumor tissue, taken after neoadjuvant nivolumab, alone or with ipilimumab, at or shortly before surgery. The receptor set was obtained from an adult with non-small cell lung cancer.

The V gene is TRBV19, the J gene TRBJ1-4, with D perhaps TRBD1 (5 bases). V gave up 10 bases and J gave up 0 bases, with 15 bases separating them. CDR3 size: 15 residues. CDR1 and CDR2 from the germline V gene are LNHDA and SQIVND (reference sequence). The DNA of the CDR3 is TGTGCCACCCGGGACCGCGCAGCAACTAATGAAAAACTGTTTTTT. It specifies CATRDRAATNEKLFF.

The rearrangement links TRBV27 to TRBJ2-7; no firm D call. V lost 2 bases to trimming and J lost 3 bases, with 8 bases between them. CDR1 and CDR2 (germline): MNHEY, SMNVEV (reference sequence). This CDR3 has 13 residues. This chain's CDR3 is CASSLNTVYEQYF. CDR3 sequence (DNA): TGTGCCAGCAGTTTAAATACCGTCTACGAGCAGTACTTC.

The rearrangement joins TRBV5-6 to TRBJ2-3; 7 bases are shared with TRBD2. The length of the CDR3 is 16 residues. Germline CDR1 SGHDT, CDR2 YYEEEE. J lost 3 bases, V lost 1 base, and 8 bases had no gene match. The CDR3, as DNA: TGTGCCAGCAGCTTGATGGCTAGCGGAGTTACAGATACGCAGTATTTT. Its protein product is CASSLMASGVTDTQYF.

The chain couples TRBV4-2 to TRBJ2-7, with TRBD2 matching over 14 bases. The V gene end was trimmed by 3 bases and the J gene end by 2 bases; junction bases not matched to a gene: 9. In germline, CDR1 is LGHNA, CDR2 YNFKEQ. The CDR3 contains 18 residues. CDR3 amino acids: CASSHRLAGGPEPYEQYF. The DNA for the CDR3 is TGTGCCAGCAGCCACCGACTAGCGGGAGGGCCAGAGCCCTACGAGCAGTACTTC.

The chain employs TRBV2 and TRBJ1-4, with a weak D call TRBD1 (5 bases). The length of the CDR3 is 15 residues. CDR1 is SNHLY, CDR2 FYNNEI, per germline. V lost 8 bases and J lost 8, with 21 bases in between. CDR3 amino acids: CASVRLGQGNEKLFF. CDR3 nucleotides: TGTGCCAGCGTGAGACTCGGGCAGGGAAACGAAAAACTGTTTTTT.

This rearrangement joins TRBV5-4 to TRBJ2-1; the D gene is possibly TRBD1 (6 bases). Trimming shortened V by 0 bases and J by 7 bases, and 17 bases separated the two germline ends. Per germline, CDR1 SGHNT and CDR2 YYREEE (reference sequence). The CDR3 runs to 16 residues. The CDR3: CASSLAQTRGNNEQFF. The CDR3 coding sequence is TGTGCCAGCAGCTTGGCCCAAACTAGGGGGAATAATGAGCAGTTCTTC.

This sequence joins TRBV7-8 and TRBJ2-6; D gene ambiguous. CDR1 and CDR2 (germline): SGHVS, FQNEAQ. The CDR3 totals 14 residues. Trimming removed 4 bases at V and 0 bases at J, with 4 bases between. CDR3 nucleotides: TGTGCCAGCAGCTCCGGCTCTGGGGCCAACGTCCTGACTTTC. It specifies CASSSGSGANVLTF.

The V gene is TRBV5-1, the J gene TRBJ2-7; 10 bases are a match to TRBD1. The CDR3 has 14 residues. With V trimmed by 4 bases and J by 3 bases, 4 bases remained unmatched. Germline values: CDR1 SGHRS, CDR2 YFSETQ. CDR3 in DNA: TGCGCCAGCAGCCTCGGACAGGGGGACTACGAGCAGTACTTC. This sequence encodes CASSLGQGDYEQYF.

The V and J genes are TRBV5-1 and TRBJ2-1; D might be TRBD1 or TRBD2, each matching 6 bases. Trimming took off 6 bases at V and 7 bases at J, with 20 bases between the two ends. The CDR3 loop spans 15 amino acids. Germline CDR1 SGHRS, CDR2 YFSETQ. CDR3 sequence reads: CASNLQGTPGNEQFF. The CDR3 bases are TGCGCCAGCAATCTTCAGGGGACTCCGGGGAATGAGCAGTTCTTC. The whole variable domain, remainder taken from reference TRBV5-1 and TRBJ2-1, is KAGVTQTPRYLIKTRGQQVTLSCSPISGHRSVSWYQQTPGQGLQFLFEYFSETQRNKGNFPGRFSGRQFSNSRSEMNVSTLELGDSALYLCASNLQGTPGNEQFFGPGTRLTVL.